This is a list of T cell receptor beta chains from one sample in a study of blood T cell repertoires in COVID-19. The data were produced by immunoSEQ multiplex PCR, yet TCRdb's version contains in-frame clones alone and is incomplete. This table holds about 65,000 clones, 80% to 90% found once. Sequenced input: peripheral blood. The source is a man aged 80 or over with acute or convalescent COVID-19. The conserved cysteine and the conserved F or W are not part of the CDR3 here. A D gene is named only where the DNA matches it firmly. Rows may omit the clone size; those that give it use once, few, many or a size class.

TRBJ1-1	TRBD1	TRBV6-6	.	ASSSAGGGSAEAF
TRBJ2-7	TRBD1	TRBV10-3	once	ASGTGGDEQY
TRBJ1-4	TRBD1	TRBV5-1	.	ASSWTGEEGEKLF
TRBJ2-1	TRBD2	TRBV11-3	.	ASSLGGGSYNEQF
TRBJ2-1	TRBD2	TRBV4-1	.	ATQPAERGSSYNEQF
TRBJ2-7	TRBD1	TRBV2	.	ASSLGTGEIYEQY
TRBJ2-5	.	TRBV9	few	ASSVSTSPAETQY
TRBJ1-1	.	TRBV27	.	ASSLQGRFTEAF
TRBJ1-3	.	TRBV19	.	ASRTGSGNTIY
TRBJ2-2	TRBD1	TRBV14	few	ASSLGTGAIGELF
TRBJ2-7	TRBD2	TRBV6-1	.	ASREATSGGYEQY
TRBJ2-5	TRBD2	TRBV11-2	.	ASSLLGGGGRLKTQY
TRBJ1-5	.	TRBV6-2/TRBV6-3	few	ASSQDIQPQH
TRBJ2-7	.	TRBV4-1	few	ASSQGAVYEQY
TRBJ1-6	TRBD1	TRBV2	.	ASRPRRGTVHSPLH
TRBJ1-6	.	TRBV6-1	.	ASSEMAGQVSPLH
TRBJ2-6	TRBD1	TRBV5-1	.	ASGGTGQISGANVLT
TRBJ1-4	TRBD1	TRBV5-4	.	ASSVGQGSVEKLF
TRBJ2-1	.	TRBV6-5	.	ASYASDSYNEQF
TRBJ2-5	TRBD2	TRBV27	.	ASSLRSGGNQETQY